What follows are 21 T cell receptor beta chains derived from one specimen sequenced in a study of T cell repertoires and Cas9 in healthy adults. The table came from immunoSEQ multiplex PCR; TCRdb's copy has only in-frame clones and leaves some out. The sample carries 22,000 or so clones, about 90% recorded once. Sequencing was carried out using CD4+ effector T cells (CD127+, CD25-, CD137-, CD154-) from PBMCs; culture status not recorded. The receptors derive from a human donor in good health.

V is TRBV2 and J is TRBJ1-4, with TRBD1 identical over 9 bases. Germline CDR1 is SNHLY and CDR2 is FYNNEI. V lost 8 bases to trimming and J lost 8 bases; unmatched junction nucleotides: 9. The CDR3 totals 14 residues. The CDR3 loop reads CASCLDRGGEKLFF. The CDR3 bases are TGTGCCAGCTGCCTGGACAGGGGCGGCGAAAAACTGTTTTTT. The complete variable domain, with remaining parts taken from reference TRBV2 and TRBJ1-4, reads EPEVTQTPSHQVTQMGQEVILRCVPISNHLYFYWYRQILGQKVEFLVSFYNNEISEKSEIFDDQFSVERPDGSNFTLKIRSTKLEDSAMYFCASCLDRGGEKLFFGSGTQLSVL.

The V call is TRBV27, the J call TRBJ2-1; 14 positions agree with TRBD2. This CDR3 has 18 amino acids. Germline V gene data show CDR1 as MNHEY and CDR2 as SMNVEV (reference sequence). V lost 7 bases and J lost 1; bases outside the gene matches: 9. This CDR3 is CASILTSGRARSYNEQFF. CDR3 coding DNA: TGTGCCAGCATTCTGACTAGCGGGAGGGCCAGGTCCTACAATGAGCAGTTCTTC.

V and J are TRBV13 and TRBJ2-1; D perhaps matches TRBD2 (6 bases). The CDR3 runs to 15 residues. Trimming pared 5 bases from V and 2 bases from J, leaving 13 bases between. In germline, CDR1 is PRHDT, CDR2 FYEKMQ (reference sequence). The CDR3 DNA is TGTGCCAGCAGCCGGATAGGGAGGACCTACAATGAGCAGTTCTTC. Translation gives CASSRIGRTYNEQFF.

The chain has TRBV18 and TRBJ2-7; 8 bases fit TRBD1. CDR3 length: 15 amino acids. Germline V gene lookup returns CDR1 KGHSH and CDR2 LQKENI. The DNA of the CDR3 is TGTGCCAGCTCACCAGGACAGGGTGTCTCCCACGAGCAGTACGTC. This codes for CASSPGQGVSHEQYV.

The chain is built from TRBV29-1 and TRBJ2-1; D possibly corresponds to TRBD1 (5 bases). Looked up from germline, CDR1 is SQVTM and CDR2 is ANQGSEA. The CDR3 totals 10 residues. Trimming pared 4 bases from V and 8 bases from J, leaving 6 bases between. This CDR3 reads CSVGGHEQFF. In nucleotides, the CDR3 is TGCAGCGTTGGGGGCCATGAGCAGTTCTTC.

The CDR3 loop reads CASSPSTGGAAYEQYV. The CDR3 nucleotides read TGTGCCAGCAGCCCTTCAACAGGGGGCGCGGCCTACGAGCAGTACGTC. V is TRBV7-9 and J is TRBJ2-7; the match to TRBD1 covers 9 bases. This CDR3 is 16 amino acids long. V trimming: 5 bases; J trimming: 2 bases; junction bases outside the gene matches: 10. Germline V gives CDR1 SEHNR, CDR2 FQNEAQ (reference sequence).

V usage is TRBV11-1 and J usage is TRBJ2-1; 11 bases fit TRBD2. There are 16 residues in the CDR3. Germline CDR1 SGHAT, CDR2 FQDESV (reference sequence). V gave up 6 bases and J gave up 2 bases; unmatched junction bases: 6. This CDR3 is CASSSNSGRAYNEQFF. The CDR3 DNA reads as TGTGCCAGCAGTTCCAATAGCGGGAGGGCCTACAATGAGCAGTTCTTC.

The chain links TRBV7-8 to TRBJ2-2; 9 nucleotides align to TRBD1. Germline V gene data show CDR1 as SGHVS and CDR2 as FQNEAQ. V dropped 6 bases and J dropped 2; count of bases not matched to a gene: 10. CDR3 length: 17 residues. Here the CDR3 DNA reads TGTGCCAGCAGTAGAAGGACAGGGGTCCATAACACCGGGGAGCTGTTTTTT. Translating gives CASSRRTGVHNTGELFF.

This chain links TRBV28 with TRBJ2-3, with TRBD2 identical over 13 bases. V was clipped by 6 bases and J by 4 bases; unmatched bases: 16. The CDR3 runs to 19 residues. Per germline, CDR1 MDHEN and CDR2 SYDVKM. The CDR3 sequence: CASSWKLAGGQSSADTQYF. CDR3 nucleotide sequence: TGTGCCAGCAGCTGGAAACTAGCGGGAGGGCAGTCGTCCGCAGATACGCAGTATTTT.

This clone was observed a few times. The rearrangement joins TRBV7-8 to TRBJ2-3, with 8 bases matching TRBD2. After removal of 6 bases from V and 0 bases from J, the junction contained 5 bases not matched to a gene. Germline CDR1 reads SGHVS; CDR2 reads FQNEAQ. This CDR3 is built from 15 residues. As DNA, the CDR3 is TGTGCCAGCAGTCGCGGGGGGACTAGCACAGATACGCAGTATTTT. Translated, it gives CASSRGGTSTDTQYF.

The chain carries TRBV9 and TRBJ2-5; TRBD1 aligns across 10 bases. From germline, CDR1 is SGDLS and CDR2 YYNGEE. The CDR3 runs to 15 residues. With 2 bases clipped from V and 2 bases from J, the junction kept 3 bases outside the gene matches. The CDR3 is CASSVTGGVQETQYF. As DNA, the CDR3 is TGTGCCAGCAGCGTGACAGGGGGCGTTCAAGAGACCCAGTACTTC. The variable domain in full, with the rest retrieved from reference TRBV9 and TRBJ2-5, is DSGVTQTPKHLITATGQRVTLRCSPRSGDLSVYWYQQSLDQGLQFLIQYYNGEERAKGNILERFSAQQFPDLHSELNLSSLELGDSALYFCASSVTGGVQETQYFGPGTRLLVL.

The V call is TRBV5-1, the J call TRBJ1-3, with 8 bases that match TRBD1. The CDR3 sequence is 19 residues long. Per the germline V gene, CDR1 is SGHRS and CDR2 is YFSETQ. The ends lost 0 bases at V and 0 bases at J; junction bases unmatched: 11. In DNA form, the CDR3 reads TGCGCCAGCAGCTTGGAGCGGACAGGGAGTCTTATCTCTGGAAACACCATATATTTT. Its translation: CASSLERTGSLISGNTIYF.

The chain links TRBV5-6 to TRBJ2-2; no clear D. V was cut by 2 bases and J by 3 bases, with 5 bases left in between. The CDR3 sequence is 13 residues long. CDR1 SGHDT and CDR2 YYEEEE come from the germline V gene. CDR3 residues: CASSFLDTGELFF. The DNA of the CDR3 is TGTGCCAGCAGCTTTTTGGACACCGGGGAGCTGTTTTTT.

The genes are TRBV6-5 and TRBJ1-5; D gene unclear. Trimming pared 4 bases from V and 7 bases from J, leaving 11 bases between. The CDR3 is 13 amino acids. Germline V gene lookup returns CDR1 MNHEY and CDR2 SVGAGI. The chain's CDR3 is CASSLLVGQPQHF. For the CDR3, the DNA is TGTGCCAGCAGTTTGTTGGTCGGCCAGCCCCAGCATTTT.

The chain uses TRBV5-1 and TRBJ2-3; TRBD2 agrees at 7 bases. J lost 0 bases, V lost 4 bases, and 5 bases had no gene match. The CDR3 sequence is 15 residues long. Germline lookup yields CDR1 SGHRS and CDR2 YFSETQ. The CDR3 DNA follows: TGCGCCAGCAGCGACACAGCGGGGAGCACAGATACGCAGTATTTT. This sequence encodes CASSDTAGSTDTQYF.

This chain uses TRBV9 with TRBJ1-1; D ambiguous. V was trimmed by 0 bases and J by 0 bases, leaving 9 bases between them. Germline V lookup: CDR1 SGDLS, CDR2 YYNGEE. This CDR3 is 15 amino acids long. The CDR3 spells CASSVGYRLNTEAFF. CDR3 in DNA: TGTGCCAGCAGCGTAGGCTACAGACTGAACACTGAAGCTTTCTTT.

The gene calls are TRBV29-1 and TRBJ1-1; no firm D call. Germline CDR1 is SQVTM and CDR2 is ANQGSEA. Trimming shortened V by 5 bases and J by 4 bases, and 14 bases separated the two germline ends. This CDR3 contains 13 residues. This CDR3 is CSVLWQEGTEAFF. In DNA, the CDR3 is TGCAGCGTTCTATGGCAGGAGGGCACTGAAGCTTTCTTT.

The chain links TRBV7-3 to TRBJ2-3, with D possibly being TRBD2 (6 bases). CDR1 is SGHTA, CDR2 FQGTGA, per germline. Trimming pared 7 bases from V and 0 bases from J, leaving 11 bases between. The CDR3 runs to 14 residues. The CDR3 bases are TGTGCCAGCAACGCCGGGACTAGCACAGATACGCAGTATTTT. It yields the protein CASNAGTSTDTQYF.

CDR3 in DNA: TGTGCCAGCAGCCCAAGGGACGGACCCTACGAGCAGTACTTC. The encoded protein is CASSPRDGPYEQYF. This chain uses TRBV7-2 with TRBJ2-7; the D gene could be TRBD1 or TRBD2 (5 bases each). The CDR3 is made up of 14 amino acids. Trimming took 5 bases from V and 2 from J, leaving 13 bases between them. Germline-derived CDR1 and CDR2 are SGHTA and FQGNSA.

The chain combines TRBV19 with TRBJ1-2, with a weak D call TRBD1 (6 bases). Germline V gives CDR1 LNHDA, CDR2 SQIVND (reference sequence). The V and J ends lost 0 bases and 3 bases respectively, with 8 bases between them. The CDR3 loop spans 14 amino acids. This chain's CDR3 is CASSIEDSYYGYTF. The CDR3, as DNA: TGTGCCAGTAGTATAGAGGACAGCTACTATGGCTACACCTTC.

The chain joins TRBV28 to TRBJ1-4, with D unresolved. Germline V lookup: CDR1 MDHEN, CDR2 SYDVKM. This CDR3 is 16 amino acids long. Deletions cut 5 bases from V and 0 bases from J, with 13 bases between. CDR3 region: CASSLRRRATNEKLFF. The CDR3 coding sequence is TGTGCCAGCAGTCTCAGGCGACGGGCAACTAATGAAAAACTGTTTTTT. The complete variable domain, with remaining parts taken from reference TRBV28 and TRBJ1-4, reads DVKVTQSSRYLVKRTGEKVFLECVQDMDHENMFWYRQDPGLGLRLIYFSYDVKMKEKGDIPEGYSVSREKKERFSLILESASTNQTSMYLCASSLRRRATNEKLFFGSGTQLSVL.